These 13 T cell receptor beta chains came from one sample sequenced in a study of somatic mutations in cytotoxic T cells in rheumatoid arthritis. Only in-frame clones appear in the TCRdb table, and some are missing; sequencing was by immunoSEQ multiplex PCR. The sample carries around 13,000 clones, approximately 84% recorded once. The sequencing sample was made of CD8+ T cells sorted from blood. The source is an adult with rheumatoid arthritis.

The chain combines TRBV7-8 with TRBJ2-5; the D call may be TRBD1 or TRBD2 (5 bases each). CDR3 length: 14 amino acids. Trimming took 2 bases from V and 5 from J, leaving 12 bases between them. In germline, CDR1 is SGHVS, CDR2 FQNEAQ. Here the CDR3 reads CASSLPGPLETQYF. The DNA for the CDR3 is TGTGCCAGCAGCTTACCGGGACCCCTCGAGACCCAGTACTTC.

V usage is TRBV27 and J usage is TRBJ1-5, with D maybe TRBD1 (5 bases). The CDR3 covers 14 residues. V dropped 8 bases and J dropped 4 bases, with 15 bases sitting between them. The germline gives CDR1 MNHEY, CDR2 SMNVEV (reference sequence). The CDR3 loop is CASGDGIGNQPQHF. CDR3 in DNA: TGTGCCAGCGGGGACGGAATTGGGAATCAGCCCCAGCATTTT.

The chain carries TRBV5-1 and TRBJ1-1; D gene uncertain. This CDR3 spans 14 amino acids. Germline CDR1 is SGHRS and CDR2 is YFSETQ. V lost 0 bases and J lost 4, with 10 bases in between. Here the CDR3 reads CASSLDKGSTEAFF. In nucleotides, the CDR3 is TGCGCCAGCAGCTTGGATAAGGGAAGCACTGAAGCTTTCTTT.

The J gene is TRBJ2-7, the V gene TRBV6-6; 7 bases map to TRBD2. Germline trimming cut 8 bases from V and 7 bases from J; bases unmatched to any gene: 11. Germline V gene lookup returns CDR1 MNHNY and CDR2 SVGAGI (reference sequence). The CDR3 spans 13 residues. CDR3 bases: TGTGCCAGCTTATCTAGCGGAGAGGTGGAGCAGTACTTC. Its translation is CASLSSGEVEQYF.

The chain employs TRBV15 and TRBJ1-2; the match to TRBD1 covers 10 bases. The CDR3 is 15 residues long. CDR1 and CDR2 from the germline V gene are LNHNV and YYDKDF (reference sequence). V dropped 8 bases and J dropped 1; count of bases not matched to a gene: 7. The DNA for the CDR3 is TGTGCCACCTTCCCCGGGACAGGGGATAACTATGGCTACACCTTC. It encodes CATFPGTGDNYGYTF.

The CDR3 region is CASSQEDQPQHF. The CDR3 coding sequence is TGTGCCAGCAGCCAGGAGGATCAGCCCCAGCATTTT. The chain employs TRBV11-2 and TRBJ1-5; D is unclear. Germline V gives CDR1 SGHAT, CDR2 FQNNGV. The V and J ends lost 5 bases and 5 bases respectively, with 7 bases between them. This CDR3 is built from 12 residues.

This rearrangement joins TRBV9 to TRBJ2-3; D is possibly TRBD2 (5 bases). The germline V and J ends were trimmed by 6 bases and 6 bases, with 14 bases remaining between them. CDR3 length: 13 amino acids. Germline V gene data show CDR1 as SGDLS and CDR2 as YYNGEE. CDR3 DNA sequence: TGTGCCAGCACCCGTGATCCGGGGGATACGCAGTATTTT. This gives the protein CASTRDPGDTQYF.

This clone showed up just a few times. The CDR3 here is CASSLRGTEAFF. The CDR3 DNA is TGTGCCAGCAGCTTAAGGGGGACTGAAGCTTTCTTT. The genes are TRBV7-9 and TRBJ1-1, with TRBD1 as a possible D gene (6 bases). The CDR3 extends over 12 amino acids. Per germline, CDR1 SEHNR and CDR2 FQNEAQ (reference sequence). The germline V and J ends were trimmed by 2 bases and 5 bases, with 6 bases remaining between them.

This clone is labeled as medium-sized. CDR3 residues: CASNPEGAQPYEQYF. CDR3 in DNA: TGTGCCAGCAACCCGGAGGGGGCGCAACCCTACGAGCAGTACTTC. The chain couples TRBV7-9 to TRBJ2-7, with D possibly being TRBD1 (7 bases). Germline V gene data show CDR1 as SEHNR and CDR2 as FQNEAQ (reference sequence). The CDR3 covers 15 residues. The germline V and J ends were trimmed by 7 bases and 2 bases, with 18 bases remaining between them.

This clone is categorized as large (0.1 to 1%). The rearrangement uses TRBV7-9 and TRBJ2-7, with 7 bases that match TRBD2. This CDR3 contains 15 residues. Trimming removed 1 base from V and 6 bases from J; junction bases left unmatched: 9. Looked up from germline, CDR1 is SEHNR and CDR2 is FQNEAQ (reference sequence). CDR3 loop: CASSLGTAGVSEQYF. CDR3 DNA: TGTGCCAGCAGCTTAGGCACGGCGGGAGTTTCCGAGCAGTACTTC.

The table lists this clone with a count of one. The V gene is TRBV7-9, the J gene TRBJ2-2; the D call may be TRBD1 or TRBD2 (6 bases each). The germline V gene encodes CDR1 SEHNR and CDR2 FQNEAQ (reference sequence). The V gene lost 2 bases and the J gene lost 4 bases, with 11 bases spanning the gap. This CDR3 has 15 residues. DNA for the CDR3: TGTGCCAGCAGCTTACCACAGGGAGGCACCGGGGAGCTGTTTTTT. Protein sequence: CASSLPQGGTGELFF.

This chain joins TRBV7-9 and TRBJ2-1; 10 bases agree with TRBD2. V shed 3 bases and J 8 bases; nucleotides not matched to a gene: 7. Germline values: CDR1 SEHNR, CDR2 FQNEAQ (reference sequence). The CDR3 length is 15 residues. CDR3 sequence reads: CASSLLAGGLDEQFF. CDR3 bases: TGTGCCAGCAGCTTGTTAGCGGGAGGCTTGGATGAGCAGTTCTTC.

The chain carries TRBV7-9 and TRBJ2-5; D not certain. V dropped 4 bases and J dropped 5 bases, with 11 bases sitting between them. The CDR3 extends over 13 amino acids. Germline V gives CDR1 SEHNR, CDR2 FQNEAQ (reference sequence). The CDR3 reads CASSSPLDETQYF. DNA of the CDR3: TGTGCCAGCAGCTCCCCCCTAGACGAGACCCAGTACTTC.